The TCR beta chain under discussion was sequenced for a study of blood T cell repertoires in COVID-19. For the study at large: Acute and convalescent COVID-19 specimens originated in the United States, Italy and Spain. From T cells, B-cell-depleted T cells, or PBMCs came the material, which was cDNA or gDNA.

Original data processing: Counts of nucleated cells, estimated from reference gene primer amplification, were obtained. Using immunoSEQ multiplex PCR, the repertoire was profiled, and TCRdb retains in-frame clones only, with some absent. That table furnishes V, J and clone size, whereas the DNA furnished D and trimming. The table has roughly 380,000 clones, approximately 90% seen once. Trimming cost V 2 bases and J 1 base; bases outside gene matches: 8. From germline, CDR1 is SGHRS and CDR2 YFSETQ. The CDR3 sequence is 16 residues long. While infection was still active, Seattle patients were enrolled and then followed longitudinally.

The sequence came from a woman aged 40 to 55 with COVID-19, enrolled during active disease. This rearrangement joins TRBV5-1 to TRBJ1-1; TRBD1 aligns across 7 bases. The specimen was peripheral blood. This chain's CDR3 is CASSFVPGTANTEAFF. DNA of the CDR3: TGCGCCAGCAGCTTCGTTCCCGGGACAGCGAACACTGAAGCTTTCTTT.